These T cell receptor beta chains were read from a single sample in a study of shared clonotypes between healthy human individuals. TCRdb keeps only in-frame clones here, not all; method: immunoSEQ multiplex PCR. The profile shows some 600,000 clones, 95% to 97% of them singletons. The sample was naive CD8+ T cells sorted from blood. These receptor sequences come from a woman in her thirties in good health. The CDR3 runs from the conserved cysteine through the conserved F or W. D genes are given only for firm matches. Some rows mark clone size as missing; the rest say once, few, many or name a class of expanded clone.

D	size	V	J	CDR3	DNA
TRBD1	NA	TRBV7-9	TRBJ2-7	CASSPDRGTYEQYF	TGTGCCAGCAGTCCGGACAGGGGTACCTACGAGCAGTACTTC
NA	NA	TRBV28	TRBJ2-7	CARNLTGRASYEQYF	TGTGCCAGAAATCTGACGGGCAGGGCGTCCTACGAGCAGTACTTC
NA	once	TRBV29-1	TRBJ2-7	CSAAGTAAEQYF	TGCAGCGCCGCAGGGACCGCCGCCGAGCAGTACTTC
NA	NA	TRBV4-1	TRBJ2-1	CASSQDLSLRNNEQFF	TGCGCCAGCAGCCAAGATTTGAGCCTGCGGAACAATGAGCAGTTCTTC
NA	once	TRBV5-5	TRBJ2-2	CASSLTQTSPTWVGELFF	TGTGCCAGCAGCCTGACACAAACTAGCCCCACTTGGGTCGGGGAGCTGTTTTTT
TRBD2	NA	TRBV7-8	TRBJ2-1	CASSSAGLAVANEQFF	TGTGCCAGCAGCTCTGCGGGACTAGCTGTTGCCAATGAGCAGTTCTTC
TRBD1	once	TRBV5-1	TRBJ2-1	CASSPGQGYNEQFF	TGCGCCAGCAGCCCGGGACAGGGCTACAATGAGCAGTTCTTC
NA	NA	TRBV4-1	TRBJ1-5	CASSQKRGTQPQHF	TGCGCCAGCAGCCAAAAGAGGGGAACTCAGCCCCAGCATTTT
TRBD2	NA	TRBV4-2	TRBJ2-7	CASSPNRLADSYEQYF	TGTGCCAGCAGCCCCAACCGACTAGCGGATTCCTACGAGCAGTACTTC
NA	NA	TRBV5-4	TRBJ2-1	CASSPQGSSYNEQFF	TGTGCCAGCAGCCCGCAGGGCAGCTCCTACAATGAGCAGTTCTTC
NA	NA	TRBV27	TRBJ1-5	CASSLAGEGNQPQHF	TGTGCCAGCAGTTTAGCTGGGGAGGGCAATCAGCCCCAGCATTTT
NA	NA	TRBV6-4	TRBJ1-3	CAARGDTIYF	TGTGCCGCAAGGGGGGACACCATATATTTT
TRBD1	NA	TRBV6-5	TRBJ2-7	CASSYGTGYEQYF	TGTGCCAGCAGTTACGGGACAGGGTACGAGCAGTACTTC
NA	NA	TRBV10-2	TRBJ2-7	CASGSVVPTYEQYF	TGCGCCAGCGGGTCGGTAGTCCCTACCTACGAGCAGTACTTC
NA	once	TRBV27	TRBJ2-7	CASSDQGSYEQYF	TGTGCCAGCAGTGATCAAGGATCCTACGAGCAGTACTTC
NA	NA	TRBV28	TRBJ1-5	CASSYLYQPQHF	TGTGCCAGCAGTTATCTCTATCAGCCCCAGCATTTT
TRBD2	NA	TRBV27	TRBJ2-1	CASSLHLGLAGVVGQFF	TGTGCCAGCAGTCTCCACCTGGGACTAGCGGGAGTTGTGGGGCAGTTCTTC
TRBD1	NA	TRBV23-1	TRBJ2-7	CASNLRQGSYEQYF	TGCGCCAGCAATCTTCGACAGGGGTCCTACGAGCAGTACTTC
TRBD2	NA	TRBV5-6	TRBJ2-7	CASSPSGRGTREQYF	TGTGCCAGCAGCCCTAGCGGGAGAGGTACTAGGGAGCAGTACTTC
NA	once	TRBV5-4	TRBJ2-7	CASSLTGLEQYF	TGTGCCAGCAGCTTGACAGGGTTAGAGCAGTACTTC
NA	NA	TRBV25-1	TRBJ2-7	CASRGVRYSDSYEQYF	TGTGCCAGCAGGGGGGTCAGGTACAGCGACTCCTACGAGCAGTACTTC